One sample yielded the 21 T cell receptor beta chains listed below, sequenced in a study of shared clonotypes between healthy human individuals. Repertoires were generated with immunoSEQ multiplex PCR, while TCRdb's copy carries only in-frame clones and drops some. The sample records 850,000 to 1,200,000 clones, approximately 72% being singletons. Sequencing was carried out using memory CD4+ T cells sorted from blood. Indicated subset: CD45RA-negative fraction. These receptors all stem from a man younger than 30 in good health.

This chain links TRBV7-8 with TRBJ1-6; no clear D gene. Germline lookup yields CDR1 SGHVS and CDR2 FQNEAQ. Deletions cut 1 base from V and 3 bases from J, with 10 bases between. CDR3 length: 16 residues. As DNA, the CDR3 is TGTGCCAGCAGCTTAGAAGGCGCCCTCTATAATTCACCCCTCCACTTT. Its translation is CASSLEGALYNSPLHF.

In this sample, this clone turned up once. CDR3 loop: CASSQGDTQYF. The CDR3 region has the DNA TGTGCCAGCAGCCAGGGGGATACGCAGTATTTT. The chain employs TRBV5-6 and TRBJ2-3, with a weak D call TRBD1 (6 bases). V lost 4 bases and J 6 bases, leaving 6 bases between the germline ends. This CDR3 has 11 amino acids. Germline CDR1 is SGHDT and CDR2 is YYEEEE.

The CDR3 spells CASSLEPGASTDTQYF. CDR3 nucleotide sequence: TGCGCCAGCAGCTTGGAACCAGGCGCTAGCACAGATACGCAGTATTTT. The genes are TRBV5-1 and TRBJ2-3; D is unclear. Germline values: CDR1 SGHRS, CDR2 YFSETQ. Trimming took off 0 bases at V and 0 bases at J, with 11 bases between the two ends. There are 16 residues in the CDR3.

This clone is a singleton in its sample. Other nucleotide sequences from this sample produce the same CDR3. The genes are TRBV7-9 and TRBJ1-2; tentatively, D is TRBD1 (5 bases). Trimming removed 2 bases at V and 2 bases at J, with 9 bases between. This CDR3 region has 14 residues. The germline CDR1 and CDR2 sequences are SEHNR and FQNEAQ (reference sequence). Here the CDR3 DNA reads TGTGCCAGCAGCTTAAGTCAGGGAAACTATGGCTACACCTTC. As protein: CASSLSQGNYGYTF.

The chain combines TRBV30 with TRBJ1-2; D perhaps matches TRBD1 (6 bases). Germline assignment: CDR1 GTSNPN and CDR2 SVGIG (reference sequence). This CDR3 is 12 amino acids long. Trimming stripped 1 base from V and 8 bases from J, with 11 bases between. The CDR3 DNA follows: TGTGCCTGGAGTGCCCACAGGGACGGCTACACCTTC. This sequence encodes CAWSAHRDGYTF.

This rearrangement joins TRBV6-4 to TRBJ2-3, with 7 nucleotides matching TRBD1. J was trimmed by 5 bases and V by 4 bases; bases with no gene match: 6. Germline lookup yields CDR1 MRHNA and CDR2 SNTAGT. The CDR3 spans 14 residues. The CDR3 sequence is CASSVGGRGDTQYF. The CDR3 DNA reads TGTGCCAGCAGTGTAGGGGGCCGGGGAGATACGCAGTATTTT.

This clone was found a few times. The V gene is TRBV27, the J gene TRBJ1-2, with D possibly being TRBD1 (6 bases). In germline, CDR1 is MNHEY, CDR2 SMNVEV (reference sequence). Deletions cut 3 bases from V and 7 bases from J, with 12 bases between. The CDR3 runs to 13 residues. CDR3 in DNA: TGTGCCAGCAGTTTCGGGGGCCTTTTTGGCTACACCTTC. Its translation: CASSFGGLFGYTF.

About this clone itself: One base away lies a much larger clone, so this may be a sequencing read error. This same CDR3 is encoded by further DNA sequences in the sample. CDR3 DNA sequence: TGCGCCAGCAGCTTGGGCAGTAGCGGCTACGAGCAGTACTTC. Protein sequence: CASSLGSSGYEQYF. The chain links TRBV5-1 to TRBJ2-7, with D perhaps TRBD2 (6 bases). Germline V gene sequence: CDR1 SGHRS, CDR2 YFSETQ. The CDR3 has 14 amino acids. V lost 0 bases to trimming and J lost 3 bases, with 10 bases between them.

In this sample, this clone turned up many times. The chain combines TRBV28 with TRBJ1-4; D is unclear. The CDR3 contains 11 residues. Germline values: CDR1 MDHEN, CDR2 SYDVKM. Trimming took off 11 bases at V and 7 bases at J, with 11 bases between the two ends. The chain's CDR3 is CALWSGEKLFF. DNA of the CDR3: TGTGCCCTGTGGAGTGGTGAAAAACTGTTTTTT.

Concerning this clone: The sample holds other DNA sequences that translate to the same CDR3. The chain links TRBV5-1 to TRBJ1-1; D gene unclear. Trimming pared 0 bases from V and 0 bases from J, leaving 9 bases between. In germline, CDR1 is SGHRS, CDR2 YFSETQ. This CDR3 has 15 amino acids. The CDR3 loop is CASSLVGSLNTEAFF. The DNA for the CDR3 is TGCGCCAGCAGCTTGGTGGGGTCCCTGAACACTGAAGCTTTCTTT.

The genes are TRBV7-2 and TRBJ2-5; 7 nucleotides agree with TRBD2. Germline V gene data show CDR1 as SGHTA and CDR2 as FQGNSA. V shed 7 bases and J 4 bases; nucleotides not matched to a gene: 9. The CDR3 consists of 14 residues. This CDR3 reads CASNYGGSGETQYF. The CDR3 DNA follows: TGTGCCAGCAATTACGGGGGGAGTGGAGAGACCCAGTACTTC.

V and J are TRBV4-2 and TRBJ2-3; TRBD2 matches at 8 bases. V gave up 0 bases and J gave up 5 bases; unmatched junction bases: 10. Germline loops: CDR1 LGHNA, CDR2 YNFKEQ. The length of the CDR3 is 17 residues. CDR3 DNA sequence: TGTGCCAGCAGCCAAGATAGAGACGGGGGGGCCGGAGATACGCAGTATTTT. Encoded protein: CASSQDRDGGAGDTQYF.

The V and J genes are TRBV10-3 and TRBJ2-2; 10 bases agree with TRBD2. The ends lost 4 bases at V and 4 bases at J; junction bases unmatched: 3. Germline V gives CDR1 ENHRY, CDR2 SYGVKD. There are 15 residues in the CDR3. CDR3 coding DNA: TGTGCCATCAGTGGGCTAGCGGGGGCCACCGGGGAGCTGTTTTTT. Translation: CAISGLAGATGELFF.

The chain joins TRBV5-1 to TRBJ2-3, with 7 bases matching TRBD2. The germline V gene encodes CDR1 SGHRS and CDR2 YFSETQ. Trimming removed 2 bases from V and 3 bases from J; junction bases left unmatched: 12. The CDR3 extends over 17 amino acids. CDR3 nucleotides: TGCGCCAGCAGCTTTGGGCACGGGGGGACGCGGACAGATACGCAGTATTTT. Encoded protein: CASSFGHGGTRTDTQYF.

This clone was seen a handful of times. DNA for the CDR3: TGTGCCAGCAGCGTTAGCGGGGGCCCGCAGAATGAGCAGTTCTTC. Translation gives CASSVSGGPQNEQFF. The chain couples TRBV9 to TRBJ2-1; 9 bases map to TRBD2. The J segment lost 7 bases and the V segment lost 2 bases, leaving 7 bases of the junction unmatched. CDR3 length: 15 amino acids. CDR1 is SGDLS, CDR2 YYNGEE, per germline.

The chain is built from TRBV7-2 and TRBJ2-7; 7 bases align to TRBD2. V shed 0 bases, J shed 1 base, and the junction held 3 bases outside the gene matches. The CDR3 contains 15 residues. Germline V gene lookup returns CDR1 SGHTA and CDR2 FQGNSA. CDR3 coding DNA: TGTGCCAGCAGCTTAGCTAGCGGGCCATCCTACGAGCAGTACTTC. Its translation is CASSLASGPSYEQYF.

V usage is TRBV4-1 and J usage is TRBJ1-1; D is undetermined. CDR1 is MGHRA, CDR2 YSYEKL, per germline. The ends were cut back, 0 bases at V and 4 bases at J, with 12 bases in the middle. There are 15 residues in the CDR3. The CDR3 here is CASSQDPQLPTEAFF. In DNA form, the CDR3 reads TGCGCCAGCAGCCAAGACCCACAGCTACCCACTGAAGCTTTCTTT.

The rearrangement joins TRBV6-5 to TRBJ2-5, with TRBD2 matching over 9 bases. The germline V gene has CDR1 MNHEY and CDR2 SVGAGI. CDR3 size: 14 residues. V was pared by 4 bases and J by 2 bases, with 2 bases of the junction left unmatched. CDR3 sequence reads: CASSSGLAQETQYF. In DNA, the CDR3 is TGTGCCAGCAGTTCGGGACTAGCACAAGAGACCCAGTACTTC.

This chain joins TRBV14 and TRBJ1-4; D gene ambiguous. CDR3 length equals 15 residues. Germline V gene sequence: CDR1 SGHDN, CDR2 FVKESK. The ends were cut back, 1 base at V and 2 bases at J, with 8 bases in the middle. In DNA, the CDR3 is TGTGCCAGCAGCCAAGCCGGGTTGACTAATGAAAAACTGTTTTTT. Residues: CASSQAGLTNEKLFF. Filled out from reference TRBV14 and TRBJ1-4, the complete variable domain reads EAGVTQFPSHSVIEKGQTVTLRCDPISGHDNLYWYRRVMGKEIKFLLHFVKESKQDESGMPNNRFLAERTGGTYSTLKVQPAELEDSGVYFCASSQAGLTNEKLFFGSGTQLSVL.

The chain employs TRBV10-2 and TRBJ1-5, with a possible D match to TRBD1 (5 bases). The germline V gene has CDR1 WSHSY and CDR2 SAAADI. V shed 6 bases and J shed 5 bases, with 11 bases lying between them. CDR3 length: 13 residues. Here the CDR3 DNA reads TGCGCCAGCAGCACACAGGCTGATCAGCCCCAGCATTTT. Amino acids: CASSTQADQPQHF.

The chain recombines TRBV15 with TRBJ1-2, with 10 bases identical to TRBD1. Looked up from germline, CDR1 is LNHNV and CDR2 is YYDKDF (reference sequence). Trimming at V came to 1 base and at J to 4 bases, leaving 6 bases not matched to a gene. The CDR3 consists of 16 residues. This chain's CDR3 is CATSRGGTGDFYGYTF. For the CDR3, the DNA is TGTGCCACCAGCAGAGGAGGGACAGGGGACTTCTATGGCTACACCTTC.